Included here is one TCR beta chain sequence, with context. As yet, its antigen is unknown. An end of the junction differs from the germline gene, which may be a read error. This table comes from immunoSEQ multiplex PCR, and its TCRdb copy is limited to in-frame clones, with some not included. The sample gives approximately 1,500,000 clones, around 98% of which show up once; about 0.45% is in the top ten. These data come from a study of shared clonotypes between healthy human individuals. Study at large: Those who served as donors were a couple of women and three men between the ages of 18 and 49. Study-wide results and limits: Compared with clonotypes that all four donors shared, non-shared clonotypes had lower generation probabilities.

CDR1 is SSHAT and CDR2 is FNYEAQ in the germline V gene (reference sequence). The CDR3 runs 16 residues. The genes are TRBV7-7 and TRBJ2-2, with TRBD2 matching 15 bases. The receptor's source is a man aged 25 to 40 in good health. The sequencing sample was made of naive CD4+ T cells sorted from blood. The subset was: CD45RA+ positively selected. CDR3 protein: CASSKGLAGGSGELFF. Here the CDR3 DNA reads TGTGCTAGCAGCAAGGGACTAGCGGGAGGTTCCGGGGAGCTGTTTTTT.